This T cell receptor beta chain was retrieved from a study of blood T cell repertoires in COVID-19. In the study's own analysis: Amplification of reference gene primers provided the estimated nucleated cell counts. Profiling relied on immunoSEQ multiplex PCR, and the TCRdb table lists in-frame clones only, not all of them. That table is the source of V, J and clone size, and D and trimming were worked out from the DNA. The sample shows roughly 290,000 clones, about 83% of them seen only once. Participants were aged roughly 18 to 90 years, lived in about two dozen US areas, and enrolled virtually. The sequencing sample was made of PBMCs or T cells enriched from blood (not recorded which). This sequence was found in a woman in her thirties or forties who had recovered from COVID-19.

CDR3 DNA: TGTGCCAGCAGTTACTCGATAGCGGGAGAAGATACGCAGTATTTT. As protein: CASSYSIAGEDTQYF. The genes are TRBV6-5 and TRBJ2-3; TRBD2 matches 9 bases. This CDR3 comprises 15 residues. V was clipped by 0 bases and J by 5 bases; unmatched bases: 3. CDR1 and CDR2 (germline): MNHEY, SVGAGI.